This TCR beta chain is from a study of cytotoxic CD8 clonotypes in ibrutinib-treated CLL. Study-level background: Across the patients, some eleven were relapsed/refractory, more than 14 treatment-naive and about 18 IGHV unmutated.

Assay: immunoSEQ multiplex PCR; the TCRdb copy retains only in-frame clones and omits some. The sample holds hundreds of thousands of clones, 67% seen once. The junction had 1 base not matched to a gene; V was cut back by 3 bases and J by 2 bases. Germline V gives CDR1 SGHDT, CDR2 YYEEEE. The CDR3 is 14 residues long. Sequencing used PBMCs, obtained after 36 months of ibrutinib treatment. The TCR originated in a human donor with chronic lymphocytic leukemia. J is TRBJ2-7 and V is TRBV5-6; TRBD1 matches at 11 bases. The CDR3 sequence is CASSWGQGAYEQYF. CDR3 coding DNA: TGTGCCAGCAGCTGGGGACAGGGGGCCTACGAGCAGTACTTC.